This is a list of T cell receptor beta chains from one sample in a study of OX40 agonist ivuxolimab in advanced cancers. Produced via immunoSEQ multiplex PCR; TCRdb's table is partial and in-frame only. The table has nearly 50,000 clones, around 90% seen once; the top ten hold roughly 6.3%. Source: CD4+ or CD8+ T cells sorted from blood, taken in a trial of the OX40 agonist ivuxolimab. These receptors were obtained from an adult with an advanced solid tumor such as melanoma, head and neck, liver or kidney cancer. The CDR3 runs from the conserved cysteine through the conserved F or W. Each record gives: D gene, V gene, CDR3 length, CDR3 protein. The D gene is left open where the match is weak.

D: -; V: TRBV5-1; length: 15; CDR3: CASSLTDATNEKLFF
D: -; V: TRBV4-1; length: 13; CDR3: CASSPTANTEAFF
D: -; V: TRBV15; length: 14; CDR3: CATSSRGVGGKLFF
D: TRBD2; V: TRBV6-6; length: 16; CDR3: CASNRLAGDNKETQYF
D: TRBD1; V: TRBV6-5; length: 14; CDR3: CASSYTTGITEAFF
D: -; V: TRBV7-9; length: 13; CDR3: CASTPPSEETQYF
D: -; V: TRBV6-1; length: 13; CDR3: CASSPASWDTQYF
D: -; V: TRBV11-2; length: 13; CDR3: CASSFTANEKLFF
D: -; V: TRBV5-6; length: 13; CDR3: CASILTGGETQYF
D: -; V: TRBV6-5; length: 13; CDR3: CASRRKGNQPQHF
D: TRBD2; V: TRBV5-1; length: 17; CDR3: CASSLWTSGGRTDTQYF
D: -; V: TRBV7-9; length: 16; CDR3: CASSLAGGYSGNTIYF
D: -; V: TRBV6-1; length: 16; CDR3: CASSEVPVSSYNEQFF
D: TRBD1; V: TRBV4-1; length: 16; CDR3: CASSPGTGGTEDTQYF
D: -; V: TRBV2; length: 10; CDR3: CASSESEAFF
D: -; V: TRBV7-9; length: 12; CDR3: CASMDHYNEQFF
D: -; V: TRBV4-2; length: 13; CDR3: CASSLTTGSPLHF
D: -; V: TRBV4-1; length: 15; CDR3: CASSQKPDVSNEQFF
D: -; V: TRBV6-5; length: 15; CDR3: CASSQRLTGGNTIYF
D: TRBD1; V: TRBV7-8; length: 17; CDR3: CASSLSRTGINTGELFF
D: -; V: TRBV18; length: 14; CDR3: CASSPPSGWHEQYF
D: -; V: TRBV5-1; length: 13; CDR3: CASSLDRLIEQYF
D: -; V: TRBV4-2; length: 15; CDR3: CASSQDGGWYYGYTF
D: TRBD1; V: TRBV11-2; length: 16; CDR3: CASSHIADRGNSPLHF
D: TRBD1; V: TRBV7-9; length: 15; CDR3: CASSLQGALTDTQYF
D: -; V: TRBV2; length: 15; CDR3: CASSEWGGINYGYTF
D: -; V: TRBV18; length: 15; CDR3: CASSVGLSGANVLTF
D: -; V: TRBV10-2; length: 18; CDR3: CASIPGGPDRSGANVLTF
D: -; V: TRBV6-1; length: 14; CDR3: CASRKTGLIETQYF
D: TRBD1; V: TRBV5-8; length: 16; CDR3: CASSDGQVGGGQPQHF
D: -; V: TRBV4-1; length: 16; CDR3: CASSQDPGAITYGYTF
D: -; V: TRBV11-2; length: 11; CDR3: CASTPGVPAFF
D: TRBD1; V: TRBV6-1; length: 15; CDR3: CASRDRGSLNQPQHF
D: -; V: TRBV9; length: 15; CDR3: CASSADDSSNYGYTF
D: -; V: TRBV6-5; length: 14; CDR3: CASSYPAAGNEQFF